A single sample is the source of the 20 T cell receptor beta chains below, sequenced in a study of shared clonotypes between healthy human individuals. This table comes from immunoSEQ multiplex PCR, and its TCRdb copy is limited to in-frame clones, with some not included. The sample carries 2 million to 2.5 million clones, approximately 96% recorded once. The sequencing input was naive CD4+ T cells sorted from blood. Regarding subset: CD45RA+ positively selected. These receptors came from a man aged 18 to 29 in good health.

The chain couples TRBV5-1 to TRBJ2-2, with a weak D call TRBD1 (6 bases). Trimming stripped 4 bases from V and 1 base from J, with 8 bases between. This CDR3 is built from 14 residues. Germline-derived CDR1 and CDR2 are SGHRS and YFSETQ. The CDR3 region has the DNA TGCGCCAGCAGCCGCAGGGGGAACACCGGGGAGCTGTTTTTT. Amino acids: CASSRRGNTGELFF.

The rearrangement links TRBV5-1 to TRBJ1-4, with 7 positions matching TRBD1. Germline V gene sequence: CDR1 SGHRS, CDR2 YFSETQ. This CDR3 spans 15 amino acids. Germline trimming cut 4 bases from V and 8 bases from J; bases unmatched to any gene: 11. CDR3: CASSLTRDRREKLFF. DNA for the CDR3: TGCGCCAGCAGCCTCACCCGGGACAGAAGGGAAAAACTGTTTTTT.

The chain employs TRBV5-1 and TRBJ2-5, with 8 bases fitting TRBD1. The CDR3 is made up of 16 amino acids. CDR1 and CDR2 from the germline V gene are SGHRS and YFSETQ. The junction had 9 bases not matched to a gene; V was cut back by 3 bases and J by 2 bases. The CDR3 loop reads CASSSGYRGTQETQYF. The CDR3, as DNA: TGCGCCAGCAGCTCGGGCTACAGGGGGACTCAAGAGACCCAGTACTTC.

The V and J genes are TRBV28 and TRBJ1-2, with TRBD1 matching over 9 bases. CDR1 is MDHEN and CDR2 is SYDVKM in the germline V gene. CDR3 length equals 13 residues. The V segment lost 6 bases and the J segment 5 bases; nucleotides outside the gene matches: 4. CDR3 DNA sequence: TGTGCCAGCAGATCCGGGACAGGGTATGGCTACACCTTC. Translating it yields CASRSGTGYGYTF.

CDR3 DNA: TGTGCCAGCCACCACAGGTCTCACGGCTACACCTTC. This codes for CASHHRSHGYTF. The genes are TRBV6-1 and TRBJ1-2, with a possible D match to TRBD1 (5 bases). Trimming cost V 8 bases and J 8 bases, with 15 bases left between them. There are 12 residues in the CDR3. Germline CDR1 and CDR2: MNHNS and SASEGT.

The chain has TRBV4-1 and TRBJ2-5, with 15 positions matching TRBD2. CDR1 is MGHRA and CDR2 is YSYEKL in the germline V gene. The CDR3 is made up of 16 amino acids. V trimming: 4 bases; J trimming: 4 bases; junction bases outside the gene matches: 4. The CDR3 reads CASSRWTSGGVETQYF. CDR3 DNA sequence: TGCGCCAGCAGCCGGTGGACTAGCGGGGGGGTAGAGACCCAGTACTTC.

The chain combines TRBV29-1 with TRBJ2-1; the D gene is possibly TRBD2 (5 bases). Trimming stripped 5 bases from V and 8 bases from J, with 16 bases between. The CDR3 consists of 13 residues. CDR1 is SQVTM and CDR2 is ANQGSEA in the germline V gene. CDR3 nucleotides: TGCAGCGTTTACGTTCTTCGGGGTGATGAGCAGTTCTTC. This sequence encodes CSVYVLRGDEQFF.

Of note for this clone: This CDR3 is also generated by other DNA sequences in the sample. The chain has TRBV29-1 and TRBJ2-5; 8 nucleotides align to TRBD2. V lost 4 bases, J lost 5 bases, and 3 bases stayed unmatched. This CDR3 region has 12 residues. The V gene's germline CDR1 is SQVTM and CDR2 ANQGSEA. Written as DNA, the CDR3 is TGCAGCGTTGCGGGCGGGGGGGAGACCCAGTACTTC. Protein product: CSVAGGGETQYF.

The genes are TRBV27 and TRBJ2-7, with TRBD2 matching over 11 bases. The CDR3 runs to 15 residues. Germline CDR1 is MNHEY and CDR2 is SMNVEV (reference sequence). With V trimmed by 6 bases and J by 3 bases, 7 bases remained unmatched. CDR3 in amino acids: CASRPIAGGVYEQYF. The CDR3 DNA is TGTGCCAGCAGGCCGATAGCGGGAGGGGTCTACGAGCAGTACTTC.

The chain carries TRBV6-6 and TRBJ1-2; 7 bases are a match to TRBD1. V lost 10 bases to trimming and J lost 4 bases; unmatched junction nucleotides: 9. The CDR3 extends over 13 amino acids. Germline V gives CDR1 MNHNY, CDR2 SVGAGI (reference sequence). DNA for the CDR3: TGTGCCACCCTGGACAGGAAATTCTATGGCTACACCTTC. This codes for CATLDRKFYGYTF.

V usage is TRBV6-5 and J usage is TRBJ2-4, with 8 positions matching TRBD1. The J segment lost 9 bases and the V segment lost 0 bases, leaving 7 bases of the junction unmatched. The CDR3 length is 15 residues. Germline CDR1 MNHEY, CDR2 SVGAGI. CDR3 nucleotide sequence: TGTGCCAGCAGTTACTCAAGGACAGGGATCGTCATTCAGTACTTC. Residues: CASSYSRTGIVIQYF.

V gene TRBV10-3 combines with J gene TRBJ2-2; 8 nucleotides agree with TRBD2. Germline V lookup: CDR1 ENHRY, CDR2 SYGVKD. The CDR3 extends over 14 amino acids. V lost 5 bases, J lost 5 bases, and 4 bases stayed unmatched. The CDR3 nucleotides read TGTGCCATCAGTCTCCAGCGGGAGACCGGGGAGCTGTTTTTT. It specifies CAISLQRETGELFF.

For this clone: The same CDR3 arises from other DNA sequences in this sample as well. J is TRBJ1-5 and V is TRBV5-1; no firm D call. Trimming stripped 0 bases from V and 5 bases from J, with 6 bases between. CDR3 length: 13 amino acids. In germline, CDR1 is SGHRS, CDR2 YFSETQ. The CDR3 DNA reads as TGCGCCAGCAGCTTGGGGCTAGATCAGCCCCAGCATTTT. Residues: CASSLGLDQPQHF.

This rearrangement joins TRBV10-3 to TRBJ2-2, with TRBD1 as a possible D gene (6 bases). Germline assignment: CDR1 ENHRY and CDR2 SYGVKD. The CDR3 has 15 amino acids. With 5 bases removed from V and 3 bases from J, the gap between germline ends came to 13 bases. The CDR3 is CAISLDRSDTGELFF. The CDR3 coding sequence is TGTGCCATCAGTCTAGACAGGTCGGACACCGGGGAGCTGTTTTTT.

The chain carries TRBV10-3 and TRBJ2-3; unclear D gene. This CDR3 spans 11 amino acids. Trimming shortened V by 10 bases and J by 2 bases, and 7 bases separated the two germline ends. Germline-derived CDR1 and CDR2 are ENHRY and SYGVKD. CDR3 nucleotide sequence: TGTGCCACCCAGACCACAGATACGCAGTATTTT. This translates into CATQTTDTQYF.

Notes on this clone: Other DNA sequences in this sample translate to the same CDR3. This sequence joins TRBV5-1 and TRBJ2-5; possible D gene TRBD2, 5 bases. Trimming pared 0 bases from V and 1 base from J, leaving 7 bases between. Germline loops: CDR1 SGHRS, CDR2 YFSETQ. This CDR3 comprises 14 residues. Here the CDR3 DNA reads TGCGCCAGCAGCTTGGGGCGGGTCCAAGAGACCCAGTACTTC. It codes for CASSLGRVQETQYF. Variable domain in full (rest from reference TRBV5-1 and TRBJ2-5): KAGVTQTPRYLIKTRGQQVTLSCSPISGHRSVSWYQQTPGQGLQFLFEYFSETQRNKGNFPGRFSGRQFSNSRSEMNVSTLELGDSALYLCASSLGRVQETQYFGPGTRLLVL.

This rearrangement joins TRBV7-2 to TRBJ1-5, with D unresolved. The V gene lost 1 base and the J gene lost 7 bases, with 8 bases spanning the gap. The germline V gene has CDR1 SGHTA and CDR2 FQGNSA. This CDR3 has 13 residues. CDR3 bases: TGTGCCAGCAGCTTAGAGGTGCAGCAGCCCCAGCATTTT. It specifies CASSLEVQQPQHF.

V usage is TRBV5-1 and J usage is TRBJ2-2; 9 positions match TRBD2. The V and J ends lost 4 bases and 1 base, in that order; junction bases with no gene match: 5. Germline CDR1 and CDR2: SGHRS and YFSETQ. This CDR3 spans 16 amino acids. The CDR3 is CASSTLAGLNTGELFF. In DNA form, the CDR3 reads TGCGCCAGCAGCACGCTAGCGGGGCTGAACACCGGGGAGCTGTTTTTT.

The chain carries TRBV5-1 and TRBJ1-2; D is uncertain. Germline CDR1 SGHRS, CDR2 YFSETQ. The CDR3 covers 15 residues. V was pared by 0 bases and J by 2 bases, with 11 bases between. The CDR3, as DNA: TGCGCCAGCAGCTTGGATGCAGTCTTGAACTATGGCTACACCTTC. The encoded protein is CASSLDAVLNYGYTF. The variable domain in full, completed from reference TRBV5-1 and TRBJ1-2, reads KAGVTQTPRYLIKTRGQQVTLSCSPISGHRSVSWYQQTPGQGLQFLFEYFSETQRNKGNFPGRFSGRQFSNSRSEMNVSTLELGDSALYLCASSLDAVLNYGYTFGSGTRLTVV.

CDR3 DNA sequence: TGTGCCAGCAGTCTTGGGACCTCTACCTACGAGCAGTACTTC. Amino acid sequence: CASSLGTSTYEQYF. The chain couples TRBV27 to TRBJ2-7; the D gene could be TRBD1 or TRBD2 (5 bases each). Germline-derived CDR1 and CDR2 are MNHEY and SMNVEV (reference sequence). The CDR3 has 14 residues. V shed 5 bases and J shed 2 bases, with 13 bases lying between them.